Shown below are 25 T cell receptor beta chains from a single sample sequenced in a study of spatial heterogeneity in lung cancer. These receptors are not linked to any known antigen. MiXCR, applied by TCRdb to the 5' RACE reads, yields one record per CDR3 protein. The sample consists of more than 10,000 distinct CDR3 sequences, 4% to 6% of them appearing once. Time point meaning: sample taken at primary tumor resection. Study-wide results and caveats: In tumors, expanded intratumoral alpha and beta TCR counts tracked mutation counts.

Sequencing used lung tumor tissue, obtained at surgery. These receptor sequences come from a male donor with early-stage non-small cell lung cancer.

This clonotype was recorded at least ten times. The genes are TRBV7-9 and TRBJ2-7; the match to TRBD2 covers 10 bases. The CDR3 is 14 residues long. V trimming: 4 bases; J trimming: 6 bases; junction bases outside the gene matches: 6. Germline V gene lookup returns CDR1 SEHNR and CDR2 FQNEAQ (reference sequence). CDR3 loop: CASSSGLAESEQYV. CDR3 coding DNA: TGTGCCAGCAGCTCCGGACTAGCGGAATCCGAGCAGTACGTC.

As for this clonotype: This sequence may be a read error, since a much larger clone differs from it by one base. The V gene is TRBV28, the J gene TRBJ1-6; D perhaps matches TRBD1 (6 bases). Deletions cut 6 bases from V and 7 bases from J, with 19 bases between. Germline loops: CDR1 MDHEN, CDR2 SYDVKM. This CDR3 contains 16 residues. The CDR3 DNA is TGTGCCAGCAGATCTGCAGGGGTTATCCACAATTCACCCCTCCACTTT. It specifies CASRSAGVIHNSPLHF. Looking up the rest from reference TRBV28 and TRBJ1-6 gives the full variable domain: DVKVTQSSRYLVKRTGEKVFLECVQDMDHENMFWYRQDPGLGLRLIYFSYDVKMKEKGDIPEGYSVSREKKERFSLILESASTNQTSMYLCASRSAGVIHNSPLHFGNGTRLTVT.

This clonotype came up many times. The J gene is TRBJ2-2, the V gene TRBV9; 10 positions match TRBD2. This CDR3 contains 15 residues. V lost 0 bases to trimming and J lost 4 bases; unmatched junction nucleotides: 0. Germline assignment: CDR1 SGDLS and CDR2 YYNGEE. The CDR3 loop reads CASSVASGSTGELFF. Written as DNA, the CDR3 is TGTGCCAGCAGCGTAGCTAGCGGGAGCACCGGGGAGCTGTTTTTT. The entire variable domain, with the rest obtained from reference TRBV9 and TRBJ2-2, is as follows: DSGVTQTPKHLITATGQRVTLRCSPRSGDLSVYWYQQSLDQGLQFLIQYYNGEERAKGNILERFSAQQFPDLHSELNLSSLELGDSALYFCASSVASGSTGELFFGEGSRLTVL.

A few counts support this clonotype. The V gene is TRBV3-1, the J gene TRBJ2-3; D is ambiguous. V was cut by 1 base and J by 5 bases, with 13 bases left in between. The CDR3 has 15 amino acids. In germline, CDR1 is LGHDT, CDR2 YNNKEL (reference sequence). The CDR3: CASSQGSGLGDTQYF. In DNA, the CDR3 is TGTGCCAGCAGCCAAGGGTCGGGTCTCGGAGATACGCAGTATTTT.

The chain employs TRBV6-1 and TRBJ2-7; D remains ambiguous. In germline, CDR1 is MNHNS, CDR2 SASEGT. The CDR3 is made up of 13 amino acids. The germline V and J ends were trimmed by 6 bases and 2 bases, with 11 bases remaining between them. The CDR3 DNA reads TGTGCCAGCAGCGCTTCCGGAGCCTACGAGCAGTACGTC. This gives the protein CASSASGAYEQYV.

This clonotype was seen ten or more times. This sequence joins TRBV20-1 and TRBJ2-1; D is uncertain. The CDR3 runs to 14 residues. Germline loops: CDR1 DFQATT, CDR2 SNEGSKA (reference sequence). V lost 1 base and J 9 bases, leaving 16 bases between the germline ends. DNA for the CDR3: TGCAGTGCTAGAGCCACAACCCGGTGGGGTGAGCAGTTCTTC. Its translation: CSARATTRWGEQFF.

Comments on this clonotype: This clone may be a read error of a much larger clone one base away. The chain uses TRBV6-1 and TRBJ2-3; D possibly uses TRBD1 or TRBD2 (5 bases each). This CDR3 has 16 residues. Germline V gene lookup returns CDR1 MNHNS and CDR2 SASEGT. The CDR3: CASSEARVLGPDTRYF. The CDR3 DNA reads as TGTGCCAGCAGTGAAGCGCGGGTGTTGGGGCCAGATACGCGGTATTTT.

This clonotype was seen at least ten times. The V call is TRBV5-1, the J call TRBJ2-1; a weak D match, TRBD2 (6 bases). Germline CDR1 SGHRS, CDR2 YFSETQ. V lost 5 bases, J lost 2 bases, and 11 bases lay in between. This CDR3 contains 14 residues. This CDR3 reads CASSSGGPYNEQFF. The CDR3 DNA reads as TGCGCCAGCAGTAGCGGTGGGCCCTACAATGAGCAGTTCTTC. The full variable domain, its missing parts supplied by reference TRBV5-1 and TRBJ2-1, is KAGVTQTPRYLIKTRGQQVTLSCSPISGHRSVSWYQQTPGQGLQFLFEYFSETQRNKGNFPGRFSGRQFSNSRSEMNVSTLELGDSALYLCASSSGGPYNEQFFGPGTRLTVL.

Relative to its sample, this clonotype is medium-sized. The V gene is TRBV20-1, the J gene TRBJ2-3; 8 nucleotides agree with TRBD1. CDR1 is DFQATT, CDR2 SNEGSKA, per germline (reference sequence). V trimming: 7 bases; J trimming: 0 bases; junction bases outside the gene matches: 3. The CDR3 runs 13 residues. CDR3 residues: CSVGQGSTDTQYF. The CDR3 nucleotides read TGCAGTGTCGGACAGGGTAGCACAGATACGCAGTATTTT.

This clonotype was counted at least ten times. The rearrangement uses TRBV7-2 and TRBJ2-3; D may be TRBD2 (6 bases). The germline gives CDR1 SGHTA, CDR2 FQGNSA. V gave up 1 base and J gave up 2 bases, with 16 bases separating them. CDR3 length equals 17 residues. In nucleotides, the CDR3 is TGTGCCAGCAGCTTAGGGTTCCTAGCGACTGCCACAGATACGCAGTATTTT. Its protein product is CASSLGFLATATDTQYF. The full variable domain, completed using reference TRBV7-2 and TRBJ2-3, is GAGVSQSPSNKVTEKGKDVELRCDPISGHTALYWYRQSLGQGLEFLIYFQGNSAPDKSGLPSDRFSAERTGGSVSTLTIQRTQQEDSAVYLCASSLGFLATATDTQYFGPGTRLTVL.

This clonotype came up many times. The J gene is TRBJ2-7, the V gene TRBV18; D is uncertain. The CDR3 consists of 11 residues. CDR1 and CDR2 (germline): KGHSH, LQKENI. V was clipped by 5 bases and J by 2 bases, with 4 bases between them. The DNA for the CDR3 is TGTGCCAGCTCAAGCCCCTACGAGCAGTACTTC. Protein: CASSSPYEQYF.

Ten or more counts support this clonotype. This chain connects TRBV11-1 to TRBJ2-1; D ambiguous. Germline V CDR1 and CDR2: SGHAT, FQDESV (reference sequence). This CDR3 comprises 12 residues. Trimming shortened V by 5 bases and J by 12 bases, and 14 bases separated the two germline ends. For the CDR3, the DNA is TGTGCCAGCAGCGTAGAACAAGGCGTGCAGTTCTTC. This codes for CASSVEQGVQFF.

This clonotype occurred many times. The chain is built from TRBV20-1 and TRBJ2-7; the match to TRBD2 covers 10 bases. Germline V gene sequence: CDR1 DFQATT, CDR2 SNEGSKA (reference sequence). The trim removed 1 base at V and 0 bases at J, leaving 3 bases unmatched. CDR3 length: 15 amino acids. CDR3: CSARATSGVSYEQYF. The CDR3 nucleotides read TGCAGTGCTAGAGCTACTAGCGGGGTCTCCTACGAGCAGTACTTC.

This clonotype has a count of ten or more. V is TRBV4-1 and J is TRBJ2-5; no clear D gene. The V gene's germline CDR1 is MGHRA and CDR2 YSYEKL. The CDR3 spans 15 residues. Between the trimmed V and J ends, which lost 0 bases and 4 bases, there was a span of 12 bases. CDR3 loop: CASSQDGPSRETQYF. DNA of the CDR3: TGCGCCAGCAGCCAAGATGGTCCTAGTCGAGAGACCCAGTACTTC.

The rearrangement uses TRBV29-1 and TRBJ1-1, with TRBD1 as a possible D gene (5 bases). The CDR3 totals 13 residues. V gave up 6 bases and J gave up 0 bases, with 11 bases separating them. CDR1 is SQVTM, CDR2 ANQGSEA, per germline. The CDR3 nucleotides read TGCAGCGTGTCACAGGTCATGAACACTGAAGCTTTCTTT. Its protein product is CSVSQVMNTEAFF.

This clonotype has at least ten counts. This sequence joins TRBV6-6 and TRBJ2-7, with D possibly being TRBD2 (6 bases). Trimming pared 2 bases from V and 3 bases from J, leaving 11 bases between. Germline lookup yields CDR1 MNHNY and CDR2 SVGAGI (reference sequence). CDR3 length: 14 amino acids. The CDR3 DNA reads TGTGCCAGCAGTTACGGGGGGACCCACTACGAGCAGTACGTC. Translating it yields CASSYGGTHYEQYV.

This clonotype was found many times. Here the CDR3 reads CATQKGAQRIKNEQFF. The CDR3 DNA sequence: TGTGCCACCCAAAAAGGGGCCCAAAGGATTAAAAATGAGCAGTTCTTC. V gene TRBV19 combines with J gene TRBJ2-1; tentatively, D is TRBD1 (5 bases). CDR1 is LNHDA and CDR2 is SQIVND in the germline V gene (reference sequence). The germline V and J ends were trimmed by 10 bases and 7 bases, with 26 bases remaining between them. CDR3 size: 16 residues.

As for this clonotype: A clone one base away is much larger, so this may be a read error. The J gene is TRBJ1-2, the V gene TRBV6-5; maybe TRBD1 (6 bases). The CDR3 runs to 12 residues. Germline CDR1 MNHEY, CDR2 SVGAGI. The CDR3 coding sequence is TGTGTCAGCCAGACAGGAAATTATGGCTACACCTTC. It encodes CVSQTGNYGYTF.

In its sample, this clonotype was seen many times. V and J are TRBV4-2 and TRBJ2-6; 11 nucleotides match TRBD1. The CDR3 sequence is 18 residues long. Trimming took 0 bases from V and 11 from J; bases not matched to a gene: 12. Germline-derived CDR1 and CDR2 are LGHNA and YNFKEQ. In nucleotides, the CDR3 is TGTGCCAGCAGCCAAGATTTGGACAGGGGGCGCCCCCAAGACGTCCTGACTTTC. It codes for CASSQDLDRGRPQDVLTF.

Ten or more counts support this clonotype. This sequence joins TRBV20-1 and TRBJ1-1; possible D gene TRBD1, 6 bases. The V end was cut by 3 bases, the J end by 4 bases, with 15 bases between. Germline CDR1 reads DFQATT; CDR2 reads SNEGSKA (reference sequence). The CDR3 is 14 amino acids. CDR3 DNA sequence: TGCAGTGCTAGTGGGGGGGGCGCAGCCACTGAAGCTTTCTTT. Amino acids: CSASGGGAATEAFF.

This clonotype was seen at least ten times. The genes are TRBV7-8 and TRBJ2-5; D is perhaps TRBD1 (5 bases). CDR1 is SGHVS, CDR2 FQNEAQ, per germline. The CDR3 runs 14 residues. V was clipped by 1 base and J by 5 bases, with 11 bases between them. The CDR3 DNA reads as TGTGCCAGCAGCTTAGAGGGGCTGTCGGAGACCCAGTACTTC. The encoded protein is CASSLEGLSETQYF.

This clonotype is deemed medium-sized. This chain uses TRBV7-6 with TRBJ2-5; tentative D call: TRBD2 (6 bases). Trimming cost V 1 base and J 5 bases, with 14 bases left between them. CDR3 size: 15 residues. Germline V gene lookup returns CDR1 SGHVS and CDR2 FNYEAQ. The CDR3 loop is CASSLGGSGGETQYF. The CDR3 coding sequence is TGTGCCAGCAGCTTAGGAGGGTCCGGAGGGGAGACCCAGTACTTC.

This clonotype showed up just once. The rearrangement joins TRBV10-3 to TRBJ1-5; 7 bases are shared with TRBD1. Germline V gene lookup returns CDR1 ENHRY and CDR2 SYGVKD. J lost 3 bases, V lost 8 bases, and 7 bases had no gene match. This CDR3 has 14 amino acids. This CDR3 is CAIGTGDLNQPQHF. In DNA form, the CDR3 reads TGTGCCATCGGTACAGGGGACCTCAATCAGCCCCAGCATTTT.

This clonotype came up a few times. A much larger clone sits a single nucleotide away, making a read error possible. This sequence joins TRBV5-4 and TRBJ2-7; D unresolved. Germline V gives CDR1 SGHNT, CDR2 YYREEE (reference sequence). The CDR3 is 12 residues long. V lost 9 bases and J lost 5, with 15 bases in between. The CDR3 nucleotides read TGTGCCAACAGACCCGGTACGGACGAGCAGTACGTC. The encoded protein is CANRPGTDEQYV.

This clonotype was recorded at least ten times. The chain combines TRBV9 with TRBJ2-3, with 14 bases aligning to TRBD2. Germline V gene data show CDR1 as SGDLS and CDR2 as YYNGEE. The CDR3 covers 16 residues. The ends lost 2 bases at V and 5 bases at J; junction bases unmatched: 4. The CDR3 loop is CASSVGLAGVGDTQYF. CDR3 nucleotide sequence: TGTGCCAGCAGCGTGGGACTAGCGGGAGTAGGAGATACGCAGTATTTT.